The next 21 T cell receptor beta chains were all read from a single sample in a study of human T cells and chemical hapten exposure. TCRdb called the RACE reads again in MiXCR, with one record for every CDR3 protein. The sample has more than 75,000 distinct CDR3 sequences; 9.5% to 13% are singletons. Time point described: patch test 2, 6 weeks after DPC sensitization. Treatment described: therapeutic diphenylcyclopropenone sensitization with weekly scalp DPC. The sequenced sample was whole blood, obtained in connection with sensitization to the hapten diphenylcyclopropenone (DPC). The receptors were gathered from a woman aged 30 to 39 with alopecia areata. Some clones in this sample may be carry-over from other donors' samples.

The V gene is TRBV12-3 or TRBV12-4, the J gene TRBJ1-1; D is unresolved. The CDR3 has 12 amino acids. Trimming shortened V by 6 bases and J by 4 bases, and 9 bases separated the two germline ends. The CDR3 is CASSPARTEAFF. CDR3 nucleotides: TGTGCCAGCAGCCCCGCCCGCACTGAAGCTTTCTTT.

This clonotype turned up a few times. The V gene is TRBV9, the J gene TRBJ2-6; D gene ambiguous. Germline V gene lookup returns CDR1 SGDLS and CDR2 YYNGEE. The CDR3 length is 12 residues. The V end lost 6 bases, the J end lost 1 base, and 2 bases lay between the germline ends. The CDR3 bases are TGTGCCAGCACTTCTGGGGCCAACGTCCTGACTTTC. It specifies CASTSGANVLTF.

The chain uses TRBV11-1 and TRBJ1-1; D gene uncertain. The germline CDR1 and CDR2 sequences are SGHAT and FQDESV (reference sequence). The CDR3 contains 13 residues. V was clipped by 6 bases and J by 1 base, with 9 bases between them. The CDR3 spells CASSRTPNTEAFF. In DNA, the CDR3 is TGTGCCAGCAGTCGTACACCGAACACTGAAGCTTTCTTT.

This clonotype was detected ten times or more. The chain recombines TRBV20-1 with TRBJ2-1; D gene unclear. Germline V gene sequence: CDR1 DFQATT, CDR2 SNEGSKA (reference sequence). The CDR3 runs 15 residues. V was cut by 0 bases and J by 4 bases, with 13 bases left in between. CDR3 region: CSARDIVKDYNEQFF. The CDR3, as DNA: TGCAGTGCTAGAGATATTGTTAAGGATTACAATGAGCAGTTCTTC.

This clonotype was seen many times. The chain recombines TRBV19 with TRBJ2-2, with 9 bases lining up with TRBD1. Germline CDR1 reads LNHDA; CDR2 reads SQIVND (reference sequence). J was trimmed by 1 base and V by 7 bases; bases with no gene match: 4. The CDR3 totals 15 residues. The chain's CDR3 is CASNTGGQNTGELFF. DNA of the CDR3: TGTGCCAGTAATACAGGGGGCCAGAACACCGGGGAGCTGTTTTTT.

A word on this clonotype: This may arise from a read error, as a much more abundant clone is one base away. The V gene is TRBV4-3, the J gene TRBJ1-1, with 7 bases that match TRBD1. Germline V gene data show CDR1 as LGHNA and CDR2 as YSLEER. This CDR3 is 17 amino acids long. J was trimmed by 2 bases and V by 0 bases; bases with no gene match: 9. The CDR3, as DNA: TGCGCCAGCAGCCAAGATTTAGGACAGGACTATAACACTGAAGCTTTCTTT. This gives the protein CASSQDLGQDYNTEAFF.

This clonotype was seen only a few times. The V and J genes are TRBV28 and TRBJ2-7; D not resolved. Trimming removed 3 bases from V and 2 bases from J, with 5 bases in between. Germline CDR1 and CDR2: MDHEN and SYDVKM. The CDR3 runs 12 residues. The CDR3 reads CASSLLTYEQYF. The CDR3 DNA follows: TGTGCCAGCAGTTTGTTGACCTACGAGCAGTACTTC.

This clonotype was observed a handful of times. This rearrangement joins TRBV20-1 to TRBJ2-3; 8 bases are a match to TRBD1. This CDR3 contains 14 residues. V lost 1 base, J lost 6 bases, and 6 bases stayed unmatched. The V gene's germline CDR1 is DFQATT and CDR2 SNEGSKA (reference sequence). In DNA, the CDR3 is TGCAGTGCTAGAGTGGGACAGGTCGCCGATACGCAGTATTTT. Encoded protein: CSARVGQVADTQYF.

V is TRBV19 and J is TRBJ1-2; D gene ambiguous. Germline V gene data show CDR1 as LNHDA and CDR2 as SQIVND (reference sequence). The CDR3 has 13 residues. Trimming stripped 3 bases from V and 7 bases from J, with 12 bases between. The CDR3 loop is CASSMVFSLGYTF. The CDR3 nucleotides read TGTGCCAGTAGTATGGTGTTTTCTCTTGGCTACACCTTC. The variable domain in full, with the rest retrieved from reference TRBV19 and TRBJ1-2, is DGGITQSPKYLFRKEGQNVTLSCEQNLNHDAMYWYRQDPGQGLRLIYYSQIVNDFQKGDIAEGYSVSREKKESFPLTVTSAQKNPTAFYLCASSMVFSLGYTFGSGTRLTVV.

J is TRBJ2-7 and V is TRBV12-2; TRBD2 reflects the table's D call only, with no check against the DNA. TRBV12-2 is recorded as a pseudogene. The CDR3 totals 14 residues. The CDR3 nucleotides are TGTGCAAGTCGCTCGAGCGGGAGGGCCTACGAGCAGTACTTC. It yields the protein CASRSSGRAYEQYF.

The CDR3 spells CASRLPKTGESDTQYF. CDR3 coding DNA: TGTGCCAGCAGGCTTCCCAAGACAGGGGAATCAGATACGCAGTATTTT. The chain recombines TRBV28 with TRBJ2-3; TRBD1 agrees at 8 bases. CDR1 and CDR2 from the germline V gene are MDHEN and SYDVKM. This CDR3 spans 16 amino acids. The ends lost 6 bases at V and 4 bases at J; junction bases unmatched: 12.

Ten or more counts support this clonotype. This chain joins TRBV3-1 and TRBJ1-5, with D possibly TRBD1 on 5 matching bases. Germline V gene sequence: CDR1 LGHDT, CDR2 YNNKEL (reference sequence). The V end lost 0 bases, the J end lost 2 bases, and 8 bases lay between the germline ends. The CDR3 extends over 15 amino acids. The CDR3 bases are TGTGCCAGCAGCCAAGACGGGGCAGGCAATCAGCCCCAGCATTTT. This encodes CASSQDGAGNQPQHF.

This clonotype has at least ten counts. V gene TRBV18 combines with J gene TRBJ1-3, with unresolved D. V was trimmed by 3 bases and J by 2 bases, leaving 17 bases between them. The CDR3 consists of 17 residues. Germline loops: CDR1 KGHSH, CDR2 LQKENI. CDR3 coding DNA: TGTGCCAGCTCACCTCAACTAAAGGAGGGTCCTGGAAACACCATATATTTT. Translated: CASSPQLKEGPGNTIYF.

This clonotype was detected many times. The V call is TRBV29-1, the J call TRBJ2-5; 10 positions match TRBD1. With V trimmed by 7 bases and J by 4 bases, 9 bases remained unmatched. Per the germline V gene, CDR1 is SQVTM and CDR2 is ANQGSEA. This CDR3 has 14 amino acids. The CDR3 region is CSAKDRGRIETQYF. In DNA, the CDR3 is TGCAGCGCCAAGGACAGGGGGAGAATAGAGACCCAGTACTTC. The variable domain in full, completed from reference TRBV29-1 and TRBJ2-5, reads SAVISQKPSRDICQRGTSLTIQCQVDSQVTMMFWYRQQPGQSLTLIATANQGSEATYESGFVIDKFPISRPNLTFSTLTVSNMSPEDSSIYLCSAKDRGRIETQYFGPGTRLLVL.

This clonotype was recorded many times. This rearrangement joins TRBV20-1 to TRBJ2-2; 7 positions agree with TRBD1. Germline CDR1 reads DFQATT; CDR2 reads SNEGSKA (reference sequence). The CDR3 is made up of 15 amino acids. V shed 6 bases, J shed 2 bases, and the junction held 9 bases outside the gene matches. DNA of the CDR3: TGCAGTGCACAGGCCGGGGACAGTAACACCGGGGAGCTGTTTTTT. Its protein product is CSAQAGDSNTGELFF.

This clonotype appeared many times. The rearrangement links TRBV6-2 or TRBV6-3 to TRBJ1-5, with D unclear. This CDR3 comprises 17 residues. Germline V CDR1 and CDR2: MNHEY, SVGEGT. V lost 2 bases and J lost 0, with 14 bases in between. The CDR3 is CASSYKGSTYSNQPQHF. DNA for the CDR3: TGTGCCAGCAGTTACAAGGGCAGTACCTATAGCAATCAGCCCCAGCATTTT.

The table lists this clonotype with many counts. The chain employs TRBV10-3 and TRBJ1-5; no reliable D call. The CDR3 spans 12 residues. CDR1 and CDR2 (germline): ENHRY, SYGVKD. V gave up 4 bases and J gave up 4 bases, with 5 bases separating them. CDR3 region: CAISGGNQPQHF. For the CDR3, the DNA is TGTGCCATCAGTGGTGGAAATCAGCCCCAGCATTTT.

The sample holds many counts of this clonotype. The chain couples TRBV12-3 or TRBV12-4 to TRBJ1-2; D call uncertain. V was pared by 2 bases and J by 8 bases, with 15 bases between. The CDR3 is made up of 14 amino acids. CDR3 region: CASSLRSTPSGYTF. CDR3 sequence (DNA): TGTGCCAGCAGTTTACGGAGCACCCCCTCGGGCTACACCTTC.

This clonotype was picked up many times. The genes are TRBV7-2 and TRBJ2-3, with D possibly being TRBD1 or TRBD2 (5 bases each). This CDR3 is 18 amino acids long. Germline V CDR1 and CDR2: SGHTA, FQGNSA. Trimming took off 0 bases at V and 7 bases at J, with 23 bases between the two ends. CDR3 in DNA: TGTGCCAGCAGCTTAGCGCGAAGGACGGGACGGGCTTTGAATACGCAGTATTTT. It is translated as CASSLARRTGRALNTQYF.

This clonotype was seen only a few times. The chain recombines TRBV3-1 with TRBJ2-5, with a tentative D call TRBD2 (5 bases). Trimming took off 1 base at V and 2 bases at J, with 8 bases between the two ends. The CDR3 loop spans 14 amino acids. Germline assignment: CDR1 LGHDT and CDR2 YNNKEL (reference sequence). CDR3 nucleotides: TGTGCCAGCAGCCAAGTACTAGAACAAGAGACCCAGTACTTC. This codes for CASSQVLEQETQYF.

In this sample, this clonotype turned up many times. The rearrangement joins TRBV20-1 to TRBJ2-3; D perhaps matches TRBD2 (6 bases). This CDR3 is 13 amino acids long. The ends were cut back, 0 bases at V and 8 bases at J, with 12 bases in the middle. In germline, CDR1 is DFQATT, CDR2 SNEGSKA (reference sequence). CDR3 sequence: CSARDPAGGTQYF. Here the CDR3 DNA reads TGCAGTGCTAGAGACCCAGCGGGCGGTACGCAGTATTTT.